A selection of T cell receptor beta chains follows, all from one sample in a study of CD8 T cells in ankylosing spondylitis. TCRdb reprocessed the 5' RACE reads via MiXCR and lists one record per CDR3 protein. The data show fewer than 180,000 distinct CDR3 sequences, with under 55% seen just once and nearly 15% held by the top ten. Sequenced material: synovial fluid, either unsorted or a sorted T cell fraction (not recorded which). These receptors originate from a male donor with ankylosing spondylitis. The CDR3 runs from the conserved cysteine through the conserved F or W. The D gene is left open where the match is weak. Expanded clones are given a class, and other clones once, few, many or no size at all.

>NA|13|TRBV6-5|TRBJ1-5|NA
TGTGCCAGCAGTTACTCGTCCACTCAGCCCCAGCATTTT
CASSYSSTQPQHF
>TRBD1|15|TRBV19|TRBJ1-1|NA
TGTGCCAGTAGTCGCCGGGACAGGGTATACACTGAAGCTTTCTTT
CASSRRDRVYTEAFF
>TRBD2|15|TRBV11-2|TRBJ2-7|few
TGTGCCAGCAGCTTAGGCGGGGGGGTCTCCTACGAGCAGTACTTC
CASSLGGGVSYEQYF
>NA|16|TRBV28|TRBJ2-1|few
TGTGCCAGCAGTTTGGCGGAACTTCCTTCCTACAATGAGCAGTTCTTC
CASSLAELPSYNEQFF
>TRBD2|19|TRBV4-2|TRBJ2-2|NA
TGTGCCAGCAGCCACAGCCTCCAGGGGACTAGCGGGACATCCGGGGAGCTGTTTTTT
CASSHSLQGTSGTSGELFF
>TRBD2|17|TRBV3-1|TRBJ2-7|NA
TGTGCCAGCAGCACCACAGGAGGGCTAGCGGCCCCCTACGAGCAGTACTTC
CASSTTGGLAAPYEQYF
>NA|12|TRBV12-3/TRBV12-4|TRBJ2-5|NA
TGTGCCAGCAGAAGCGCCCGGGAGACCCAGTACTTC
CASRSARETQYF
>NA|15|TRBV7-3|TRBJ2-1|few
TGTGCCAGCAGCCCTGGCTCCCCCCAATACAATGAGCAGTTCTTC
CASSPGSPQYNEQFF
>TRBD2|17|TRBV7-2|TRBJ2-7|few
TGTGCCAGCAGCTTAGTGGTTTGGACTAGCGGGGAGTACGAGCAGTACTTC
CASSLVVWTSGEYEQYF
>TRBD1|17|TRBV6-2/TRBV6-3|TRBJ2-1|NA
TGTGCCAGCAACTCGGACAGGGCCCATCGCTCCTACAATGAGCAGTTCTTC
CASNSDRAHRSYNEQFF
>NA|14|TRBV10-3|TRBJ1-1|NA
TGTGCCATCAGCCTGGGACACCTGAACACTGAAGCTTTCTTT
CAISLGHLNTEAFF
>TRBD1|17|TRBV4-1|TRBJ1-2|NA
TGCGCCAGCAGCCATCTAGACAGGGGGAGAGGTCGCTATGGCTACACCTTC
CASSHLDRGRGRYGYTF
>NA|14|TRBV5-1|TRBJ1-1|NA
TGCGCCAGCAGCTTGTGGGGGTTGTTGGCTGAAGCTTTCTTT
CASSLWGLLAEAFF
>NA|15|TRBV20-1|TRBJ2-5|NA
TGCAGTGCTACCCCCCGCGAGCCGGGCATAGAGACCCAGTACTTC
CSATPREPGIETQYF
>NA|14|TRBV6-4|TRBJ2-2|NA
TGTGCCAGCAGTGACGGTGGGGCTGGCGGGGAGCTGTTTTTT
CASSDGGAGGELFF
>TRBD2|16|TRBV20-1|TRBJ2-1|few
TGCAGTGCTAGCCCTATAGCGGGAGAGGAATACAATGAGCAGTTCTTC
CSASPIAGEEYNEQFF
>NA|14|TRBV7-8|TRBJ2-7|NA
TGTGCCAGCAGCTTACTTGAGGGCCGGTACGAGCAGTACTTC
CASSLLEGRYEQYF
>TRBD1|13|TRBV6-5|TRBJ1-2|many
TGTGCCAGCAGTTACGACAGGGGGAGAGGCTACACCTTC
CASSYDRGRGYTF
>NA|14|TRBV27|TRBJ2-7|NA
TGTGCCAGCAGTTTATATGGCAGGGGATTCGAGCAGTACTTC
CASSLYGRGFEQYF
>NA|13|TRBV19|TRBJ2-7|NA
TGTGCCAGTGGCTGGGACCTCTCCTACGAGCAGTACTTC
CASGWDLSYEQYF
>NA|15|TRBV27|TRBJ2-3|NA
TGTGCCAGCAGGGTATTTCACTCTAGCACAGATACGCAGTATTTT
CASRVFHSSTDTQYF
>NA|12|TRBV7-9|TRBJ2-3|few
TGTGCCAGCAGCCGCCAGTCGGATACGCAGTATTTT
CASSRQSDTQYF
>TRBD1|14|TRBV7-9|TRBJ1-1|NA
TGTGCCAGCAGCTTTACAGGGGGCCAGACTGAAGCTTTCTTT
CASSFTGGQTEAFF
>NA|14|TRBV7-2|TRBJ2-7|few
TGTGCCAGCAGCTTTGCCACTGGCTCCTACGAGCAGTACTTC
CASSFATGSYEQYF
>TRBD2|13|TRBV20-1|TRBJ2-1|once
TGCAGTGCTAGTTTTCTAGCGGTGAATGAGCAGTTCTTC
CSASFLAVNEQFF
>TRBD1|20|TRBV15|TRBJ1-1|NA
TGTGCCACCAGCAGAGTTTTTAACCCGCCGGGACAGGGGGAAAGCACTGAAGCTTTCTTT
CATSRVFNPPGQGESTEAFF
>TRBD1|16|TRBV6-5|TRBJ1-1|few
TGTGCCAGCAGTTACCCCGGACAGGGGGCTGTCACTGAAGCTTTCTTT
CASSYPGQGAVTEAFF
>TRBD2|15|TRBV6-1|TRBJ2-1|few
TGTGCCAGCAGTGAAGGTAGCGGGGGGGCCGATGAGCAGTTCTTC
CASSEGSGGADEQFF
>NA|14|TRBV5-1|TRBJ2-3|NA
TGCGCCAGCAGCTTGTCGTACAAGACAGATACGCAGTATTTT
CASSLSYKTDTQYF
>TRBD2|16|TRBV20-1|TRBJ2-7|NA
TGCAGTGCAGTCACAGACGGGACTAGCGGTCCCTACGAGCAGTACTTC
CSAVTDGTSGPYEQYF
>TRBD2|16|TRBV5-1|TRBJ2-1|NA
TGCGCCAGCAGCTTTCGGCTAGCGGGTCTAGACAATGAGCAGTTCTTC
CASSFRLAGLDNEQFF
>TRBD1|15|TRBV11-2|TRBJ2-7|NA
TGTGCCAGCAGCGATGGGACAGGGGGGGCCTACGAGCAGTACTTC
CASSDGTGGAYEQYF
>TRBD1|15|TRBV28|TRBJ1-2|NA
TGTGCCAGCAGTTTAGCTAGACAGGGGGTGAATGGCTACACCTTC
CASSLARQGVNGYTF
>NA|12|TRBV6-1|TRBJ2-7|NA
TGTGCCAGCTGTTTGGTCCCCTACGAGCAGTACTTC
CASCLVPYEQYF
>NA|15|TRBV4-2|TRBJ2-7|NA
TGTGCCAGCAGCGAGGACAGTTTATTCCTCTACGAGCAGTACTTC
CASSEDSLFLYEQYF
>TRBD2|17|TRBV24-1|TRBJ2-1|NA
TGTGCCACCAGTGACAGACCGGGACTAGCGGGAGTTCGGGAGCAGTTCTTC
CATSDRPGLAGVREQFF
>NA|15|TRBV6-2/TRBV6-3|TRBJ2-7|NA
TGTGCCAGCAGCGCCCCCGAGGACAGCTCCTACGAGCAGTACTTC
CASSAPEDSSYEQYF
>NA|14|TRBV21-1|TRBJ2-3|many
TGTGCCAGCAGCAAGACTAGCGGGAGAGATACGCAGTATTTT
CASSKTSGRDTQYF
>NA|17|TRBV7-2|TRBJ2-3|few
TGTGCCAGCAGCTTGTGGGAGTTGGAAGGGAGCACAGATACGCAGTATTTT
CASSLWELEGSTDTQYF
>TRBD2|17|TRBV12-3/TRBV12-4|TRBJ2-1|few
TGTGCCAGCAGCCGTGGACTAGCGGGGAGCTCCTACAATGAGCAGTTCTTC
CASSRGLAGSSYNEQFF
>TRBD2|14|TRBV9|TRBJ2-1|few
TGTGCCAGCAGCGCCGTAACGGGAGGGAATGAGCAGTTCTTC
CASSAVTGGNEQFF
>NA|14|TRBV20-1|TRBJ1-2|NA
TGCAGTGCTAGAGATCGGGAAGCGTTCTATGGCTACACCTTC
CSARDREAFYGYTF
>TRBD1|15|TRBV5-1|TRBJ1-5|few
TGCGCCAGCAGCCTGACAGGGGCGTTTAATCAGCCCCAGCATTTT
CASSLTGAFNQPQHF
>NA|13|TRBV25-1|TRBJ2-1|few
TGTGCCAGCGGACAGGGACTACACAATGAGCAGTTCTTC
CASGQGLHNEQFF
>NA|14|TRBV7-9|TRBJ2-3|NA
TGTGCCAGCAGCCCCCGGGTGGGGTCGGATACGCAGTATTTT
CASSPRVGSDTQYF
>NA|13|TRBV6-2/TRBV6-3|TRBJ2-1|once
TGTGCCAGCAGTTACCCGACAATCAATGAGCAGTTCTTC
CASSYPTINEQFF
>TRBD1|14|TRBV15|TRBJ2-7|NA
TGTGCCACCAGCAGACACAGGGGGCGATACGAGCAGTACTTC
CATSRHRGRYEQYF
>NA|14|TRBV20-1|TRBJ1-5|once
TGCAGTGCTAGACTCGACAGAATCAATCAGCCCCAGCATTTT
CSARLDRINQPQHF
>NA|15|TRBV29-1|TRBJ2-1|few
TGCAGCGTCCGCGATGGCGAGACTGAAATCAGTGAGCAGTTCTTC
CSVRDGETEISEQFF
>NA|15|TRBV5-1|TRBJ1-1|NA
TGCGCCAGCAGCTTGGATCGGCCCTGGAACACTGAAGCTTTCTTT
CASSLDRPWNTEAFF
>TRBD1|16|TRBV9|TRBJ1-6|once
TGTGCCAGCAGCACGGACCCACCAGGGGGTAATTCACCCCTCCACTTT
CASSTDPPGGNSPLHF
>NA|14|TRBV9|TRBJ2-7|NA
TGTGCCAGCAGCCGATCGGACAACTCCTACGAGCAGTACTTC
CASSRSDNSYEQYF
>TRBD1|15|TRBV7-3|TRBJ2-7|NA
TGTGCCAGCAGCCAAAACAGGGGGCATTGGCACGAGCAGTACTTC
CASSQNRGHWHEQYF
>NA|16|TRBV11-3|TRBJ2-3|NA
TGTGCCAGCAGCACCGCGTTCGGGCTGGGGTTCGATACGCAGTATTTT
CASSTAFGLGFDTQYF
>NA|16|TRBV15|TRBJ1-5|NA
TGTGCCACCAGCAGTCATCCTTGGGACACCAATCAGCCCCAGCATTTT
CATSSHPWDTNQPQHF
>NA|13|TRBV20-1|TRBJ1-2|NA
TGCAGTGCACTTCCGGAACTCTCGTATGGCTACACCTTC
CSALPELSYGYTF
>NA|15|TRBV21-1|TRBJ1-3|NA
TGTGCCAGCAGCCCACCCGGGGGAAGTGGAAACACCATATATTTT
CASSPPGGSGNTIYF
>NA|13|TRBV7-3|TRBJ2-7|NA
TGTGCCAGCAGCTTGGGACCGGACTACGAGCAGTACTTC
CASSLGPDYEQYF
>NA|15|TRBV12-3/TRBV12-4|TRBJ1-5|NA
TGTGCCAGCAGTTTGGGGCAGGGGAGACATCAGCCCCAGCATTTT
CASSLGQGRHQPQHF